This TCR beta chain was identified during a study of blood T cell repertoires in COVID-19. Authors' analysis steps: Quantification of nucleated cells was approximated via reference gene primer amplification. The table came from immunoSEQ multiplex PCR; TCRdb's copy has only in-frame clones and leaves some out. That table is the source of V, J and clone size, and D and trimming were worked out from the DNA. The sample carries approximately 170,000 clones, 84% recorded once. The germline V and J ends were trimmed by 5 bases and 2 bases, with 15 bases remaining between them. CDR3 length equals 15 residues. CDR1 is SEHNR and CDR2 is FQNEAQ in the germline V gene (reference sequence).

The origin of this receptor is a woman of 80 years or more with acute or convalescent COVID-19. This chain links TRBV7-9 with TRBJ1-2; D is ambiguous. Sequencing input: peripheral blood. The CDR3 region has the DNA TGTGCCAGCAGCACAGTTGGGGAGGGAAACTATGGCTACACCTTC. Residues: CASSTVGEGNYGYTF.